These T cell receptor beta chains were read from a single sample in a study of post-analysis software for immune sequencing data. Using its own MiXCR run on the PCR reads, TCRdb lists one record per CDR3 protein. The sample comprises hundreds of thousands of distinct CDR3 sequences, roughly two fifths of which are singletons, and approximately 1.7% rests with the top ten. Material for sequencing was blood. These receptors originate from a girl aged 5 to 17 with multiple sclerosis. Each CDR3 is given with its conserved first and last residue. The D gene is left open where the match is weak. Size is omitted from some rows. Given values are once, few, many or a class for expanded clones.

size: few; length: 14; D: NA; V: TRBV5-5; J: TRBJ2-1; DNA: TGTGCCAGCAGCTTGGGACCCGTGGACAATGAGCAGTTCTTC; CDR3: CASSLGPVDNEQFF
size: NA; length: 14; D: NA; V: TRBV13; J: TRBJ2-5; DNA: TGTGCCAGCAGCTCCGACGGGGGAGCCAAGACCCAGTACTTC; CDR3: CASSSDGGAKTQYF
size: NA; length: 15; D: NA; V: TRBV6-5; J: TRBJ2-6; DNA: TGTGCCGGCAGTGTACGAACGGTTGGGGCCAACGTCCTGACTTTC; CDR3: CAGSVRTVGANVLTF
size: NA; length: 12; D: NA; V: TRBV29-1; J: TRBJ2-7; DNA: TGCAGCGTTGAAGATACCACCTACGAGCAGTACTTC; CDR3: CSVEDTTYEQYF
size: few; length: 13; D: TRBD1; V: TRBV5-1; J: TRBJ2-7; DNA: TGCGCCAGCAGCTCTGGGACAGGGGGCGAGCAGTACTTC; CDR3: CASSSGTGGEQYF
size: NA; length: 14; D: NA; V: TRBV10-3; J: TRBJ2-1; DNA: TGTGCCATCAGTGAGTCGATTCGGGACAATGAGCAGTTCTTC; CDR3: CAISESIRDNEQFF
size: few; length: 15; D: NA; V: TRBV7-9; J: TRBJ1-2; DNA: TGTGCCAGCAGCTTAGAAACTGGCGGGAACTATGGCTACACCTTC; CDR3: CASSLETGGNYGYTF
size: NA; length: 13; D: NA; V: TRBV7-3; J: TRBJ2-7; DNA: TGTGCCAGCAGCTTCGACCTTTCCTACGAGCAGTACTTC; CDR3: CASSFDLSYEQYF
size: NA; length: 14; D: NA; V: TRBV5-5; J: TRBJ2-1; DNA: TGTGCCAGCAGGGTTATGGGGGAACGGGGTGAGCAGTTCTTC; CDR3: CASRVMGERGEQFF
size: once; length: 13; D: NA; V: TRBV7-2; J: TRBJ2-4; DNA: TGTGCCGGGTCCACGGGCCCCAGGAACATTCAGTACTTC; CDR3: CAGSTGPRNIQYF
size: NA; length: 13; D: NA; V: TRBV12-3/TRBV12-4; J: TRBJ1-3; DNA: TGTGCCAGCAGGGGGGCAGCAGGAAACACCATATATTTT; CDR3: CASRGAAGNTIYF
size: NA; length: 12; D: NA; V: TRBV2; J: TRBJ2-7; DNA: TGTGCCAGCAAGAAGGGGAGCTACGAGCAGTACTTC; CDR3: CASKKGSYEQYF
size: NA; length: 17; D: TRBD2; V: TRBV12-3/TRBV12-4; J: TRBJ2-4; DNA: TGTGCCAGCAGTTTTTCTCTAGCGGGAGGCCGCAAAAACATTCAGTACTTC; CDR3: CASSFSLAGGRKNIQYF
size: NA; length: 13; D: NA; V: TRBV12-3/TRBV12-4; J: TRBJ1-2; DNA: TGTGCCAGCAGCCGGGCCTCGTCGGGTGGCTACACCTTC; CDR3: CASSRASSGGYTF
size: NA; length: 14; D: NA; V: TRBV20-1; J: TRBJ2-7; DNA: TGCAGTGCTACCCCTCAACCAGGGGCCTACGAGCAGTACTTC; CDR3: CSATPQPGAYEQYF
size: few; length: 14; D: TRBD1; V: TRBV5-5; J: TRBJ1-5; DNA: TGTGCCAGCAGTAGACAGGGTCCTTATCAGCCCCAGCATTTT; CDR3: CASSRQGPYQPQHF
size: once; length: 16; D: TRBD1; V: TRBV5-1; J: TRBJ2-5; DNA: TGCGCCAGCAGCTTGGGGAAGACAGGGGGCAAAGAGACCCAGTACTTC; CDR3: CASSLGKTGGKETQYF
size: once; length: 13; D: TRBD1; V: TRBV6-4; J: TRBJ2-1; DNA: TGTGCCAGCAGTGAGACAGGGAACAATGGGCAGTTCTTC; CDR3: CASSETGNNGQFF
size: few; length: 15; D: TRBD2; V: TRBV12-3/TRBV12-4; J: TRBJ2-3; DNA: TGTGCCAGCACCTTAGCGGGAGGGTTTGAAGATACGCAGTATTTT; CDR3: CASTLAGGFEDTQYF
size: NA; length: 17; D: TRBD1; V: TRBV7-6; J: TRBJ2-7; DNA: TGTGTCAGCAGCTTAGCCATCGGACAGGCTGTCTCCTACGAGCAGTACTTC; CDR3: CVSSLAIGQAVSYEQYF
size: NA; length: 15; D: NA; V: TRBV10-3; J: TRBJ2-2; DNA: TGTGCCATCAGTGAGTCGACCGTAAACACCGGGGAGCTGTTTTTT; CDR3: CAISESTVNTGELFF
size: NA; length: 15; D: NA; V: TRBV12-3/TRBV12-4; J: TRBJ2-5; DNA: TGTGCCAGCCGCCGGGACCGGAGAAGCCAAGAGACCCAGTACTTC; CDR3: CASRRDRRSQETQYF
size: few; length: 15; D: TRBD2; V: TRBV20-1; J: TRBJ2-1; DNA: TGCAGTGCTATTAAGTCGCTAGCGGGGGACAATGAGCAGTTCTTC; CDR3: CSAIKSLAGDNEQFF
size: few; length: 14; D: NA; V: TRBV10-3; J: TRBJ1-5; DNA: TGTGCCATCAGTGCGTGGGGGGACGATCAGCCCCAGCATTTT; CDR3: CAISAWGDDQPQHF
size: NA; length: 13; D: NA; V: TRBV18; J: TRBJ1-2; DNA: TGTGCCAGCTCAGAAGACAAGAACTATGGCTACACCTTC; CDR3: CASSEDKNYGYTF
size: few; length: 16; D: TRBD1; V: TRBV5-1; J: TRBJ2-1; DNA: TGCGCCAGCAGCCGGGATGGGACAGGGGTCTACAATGAGCAGTTCTTC; CDR3: CASSRDGTGVYNEQFF
size: NA; length: 16; D: TRBD2; V: TRBV12-3/TRBV12-4; J: TRBJ2-7; DNA: TGTGCCAGCAGTTTAAACAGAGAAGCGGGAGCCAACGAGCAGTACTTC; CDR3: CASSLNREAGANEQYF